A selection of T cell receptor beta chains follows, all from one sample in a study of T cell responses to AZD1222 COVID-19 vaccine. Measured with immunoSEQ multiplex PCR; TCRdb has only the in-frame clones, and not every one. The table has tens of thousands of clones, 85% to 90% seen once; the top ten hold approximately 4.9%. The sequenced sample was peripheral blood, obtained on day 0 of AZD1222 vaccination. The source is an adult in good health. The CDR3 runs from the conserved cysteine through the conserved F or W. The order of the fields is J gene, D gene, V gene, clone size, CDR3 protein, CDR3 DNA. The D gene is left open where the match is weak. Clone sizes are given selectively: once, few, many, or a class where the clone is expanded.

J gene: TRBJ1-2
D gene: NA
V gene: TRBV9
clone size: NA
CDR3 protein: CASSVGRANYGYTF
CDR3 DNA: TGTGCCAGCAGCGTAGGCAGGGCAAACTATGGCTACACCTTC

J gene: TRBJ1-1
D gene: NA
V gene: TRBV5-1
clone size: NA
CDR3 protein: CASSLYMNTEAFF
CDR3 DNA: TGCGCCAGCAGCTTATACATGAACACTGAAGCTTTCTTT

J gene: TRBJ1-4
D gene: NA
V gene: TRBV19
clone size: NA
CDR3 protein: CASTARQAPNEKLFF
CDR3 DNA: TGTGCCAGTACCGCGAGACAGGCCCCTAATGAAAAACTGTTTTTT

J gene: TRBJ2-1
D gene: NA
V gene: TRBV6-5
clone size: NA
CDR3 protein: CASRDMGRGYNEQFF
CDR3 DNA: TGTGCCAGCAGGGACATGGGACGGGGCTACAATGAGCAGTTCTTC

J gene: TRBJ2-3
D gene: NA
V gene: TRBV4-1
clone size: NA
CDR3 protein: CASSQGWDTQYF
CDR3 DNA: TGCGCCAGCAGCCAAGGATGGGATACGCAGTATTTT

J gene: TRBJ1-4
D gene: NA
V gene: TRBV7-6
clone size: NA
CDR3 protein: CASTLRGGANEKLFF
CDR3 DNA: TGTGCCAGCACCCTACGGGGGGGGGCTAATGAAAAACTGTTTTTT

J gene: TRBJ1-6
D gene: TRBD1
V gene: TRBV2
clone size: NA
CDR3 protein: CASRGTGGNSPLHF
CDR3 DNA: TGTGCCAGCAGGGGAACAGGGGGAAATTCACCCCTCCACTTT

J gene: TRBJ2-7
D gene: NA
V gene: TRBV7-5
clone size: NA
CDR3 protein: CARSFRSYEQYF
CDR3 DNA: TGTGCCAGAAGCTTCAGGTCCTACGAGCAGTACTTC

J gene: TRBJ2-7
D gene: TRBD2
V gene: TRBV3-1/TRBV3-2
clone size: NA
CDR3 protein: CASSQDGRNEQYF
CDR3 DNA: TGTGCCAGCAGCCAAGACGGGAGGAACGAGCAGTACTTC

J gene: TRBJ2-5
D gene: NA
V gene: TRBV15
clone size: NA
CDR3 protein: CATSRAGLQETQYF
CDR3 DNA: TGTGCCACCAGCAGAGCGGGCCTCCAAGAGACCCAGTACTTC

J gene: TRBJ2-7
D gene: NA
V gene: TRBV2
clone size: NA
CDR3 protein: CASSVSPRGRQYF
CDR3 DNA: TGTGCCAGCAGTGTAAGTCCCAGAGGTCGGCAGTACTTC

J gene: TRBJ2-7
D gene: NA
V gene: TRBV27
clone size: NA
CDR3 protein: CASSPLGEPYEQYF
CDR3 DNA: TGTGCCAGCAGCCCTCTAGGGGAACCCTACGAGCAGTACTTC

J gene: TRBJ1-2
D gene: TRBD1
V gene: TRBV5-1
clone size: NA
CDR3 protein: CASSLGQGAWGYTF
CDR3 DNA: TGCGCCAGCAGCTTGGGTCAGGGGGCCTGGGGCTACACCTTC

J gene: TRBJ2-5
D gene: NA
V gene: TRBV2
clone size: NA
CDR3 protein: CASSEVGMETQYF
CDR3 DNA: TGTGCCAGCAGTGAAGTGGGGATGGAGACCCAGTACTTC

J gene: TRBJ1-2
D gene: NA
V gene: TRBV5-1
clone size: NA
CDR3 protein: CASSSDASASTF
CDR3 DNA: TGCGCCAGCAGCTCGGACGCCTCCGCCTCCACCTTC

J gene: TRBJ1-5
D gene: NA
V gene: TRBV19
clone size: NA
CDR3 protein: CASSIYLGGNYNQPQHF
CDR3 DNA: TGTGCCAGTAGTATCTATTTAGGGGGTAACTACAATCAGCCCCAGCATTTT

J gene: TRBJ1-1
D gene: NA
V gene: TRBV19
clone size: NA
CDR3 protein: CASSIAGLNTEAFF
CDR3 DNA: TGTGCCAGTAGTATTGCAGGTCTGAACACTGAAGCTTTCTTT

J gene: TRBJ2-5
D gene: NA
V gene: TRBV9
clone size: NA
CDR3 protein: CASSPHGRETQYF
CDR3 DNA: TGTGCCAGCAGCCCACACGGTCGAGAGACCCAGTACTTC

J gene: TRBJ1-5
D gene: NA
V gene: TRBV2
clone size: few
CDR3 protein: CASSGLGVQPQHF
CDR3 DNA: TGTGCCAGCAGTGGTCTGGGAGTTCAGCCCCAGCATTTT

J gene: TRBJ1-3
D gene: NA
V gene: TRBV19
clone size: NA
CDR3 protein: CASSAGTNSGNTIYF
CDR3 DNA: TGTGCCAGTAGTGCCGGGACAAACTCTGGAAACACCATATATTTT

J gene: TRBJ1-2
D gene: NA
V gene: TRBV6-1
clone size: NA
CDR3 protein: CATFSMGVSNYGYTF
CDR3 DNA: TGTGCCACCTTCTCTATGGGGGTCTCTAACTATGGCTACACCTTC

J gene: TRBJ1-1
D gene: TRBD1
V gene: TRBV12-5
clone size: NA
CDR3 protein: CASGLPLGTDNTEAFF
CDR3 DNA: TGTGCTAGTGGTTTGCCCCTCGGGACAGATAACACTGAAGCTTTCTTT

J gene: TRBJ2-2
D gene: TRBD2
V gene: TRBV13
clone size: once
CDR3 protein: CASSFRATSGDHTGELFF
CDR3 DNA: TGTGCCAGCAGCTTTAGGGCGACTAGCGGGGACCACACCGGGGAGCTGTTTTTT

J gene: TRBJ2-2
D gene: NA
V gene: TRBV5-1
clone size: NA
CDR3 protein: CASSHRQGDFGELFF
CDR3 DNA: TGCGCCAGCAGCCATCGGCAGGGTGACTTCGGGGAGCTGTTTTTT

J gene: TRBJ1-1
D gene: NA
V gene: TRBV6-5
clone size: once
CDR3 protein: CASSPQQAANTEAFF
CDR3 DNA: TGTGCCAGCAGTCCACAACAGGCCGCAAACACTGAAGCTTTCTTT

J gene: TRBJ1-6
D gene: TRBD1
V gene: TRBV6-5
clone size: NA
CDR3 protein: CASSYSGQGSNSPLHF
CDR3 DNA: TGTGCCAGCAGTTACTCCGGACAGGGGTCCAATTCACCCCTCCACTTT

J gene: TRBJ1-4
D gene: NA
V gene: TRBV28
clone size: NA
CDR3 protein: CASSSAGEGNEKLFF
CDR3 DNA: TGTGCCAGCAGTTCCGCGGGAGAGGGGAATGAAAAACTGTTTTTT

J gene: TRBJ2-7
D gene: NA
V gene: TRBV5-1
clone size: NA
CDR3 protein: CASTLGVPTYEQYF
CDR3 DNA: TGCGCCAGCACCCTTGGGGTTCCCACCTACGAGCAGTACTTC

J gene: TRBJ1-1
D gene: TRBD1
V gene: TRBV3-1/TRBV3-2
clone size: NA
CDR3 protein: CASSSENWDRGMGAFF
CDR3 DNA: TGTGCCAGCAGCTCCGAAAACTGGGACAGGGGAATGGGAGCTTTCTTT

J gene: TRBJ1-1
D gene: NA
V gene: TRBV2
clone size: NA
CDR3 protein: CASSDTADLLGAFF
CDR3 DNA: TGTGCCAGCAGTGACACAGCCGACCTTTTGGGGGCTTTCTTT

J gene: TRBJ1-6
D gene: NA
V gene: TRBV15
clone size: NA
CDR3 protein: CATSRDWRLADSDYNSPLHF
CDR3 DNA: TGTGCCACCAGCAGAGATTGGCGCCTAGCGGACAGTGACTATAATTCACCCCTCCACTTT

J gene: TRBJ1-4
D gene: TRBD1
V gene: TRBV19
clone size: NA
CDR3 protein: CASRSDRALAEKLFF
CDR3 DNA: TGTGCCAGTAGATCGGACAGGGCCCTTGCGGAAAAACTGTTTTTT

J gene: TRBJ2-1
D gene: TRBD2
V gene: TRBV11-1
clone size: NA
CDR3 protein: CASSFGSGAYNEQFF
CDR3 DNA: TGTGCCAGCAGCTTCGGTAGCGGGGCTTACAATGAGCAGTTCTTC

J gene: TRBJ2-7
D gene: NA
V gene: TRBV7-7
clone size: NA
CDR3 protein: CASGGPGNEQYF
CDR3 DNA: TGTGCCAGCGGGGGTCCAGGTAACGAGCAGTACTTC

J gene: TRBJ1-2
D gene: TRBD1
V gene: TRBV2
clone size: few
CDR3 protein: CASRDRANYGYTF
CDR3 DNA: TGTGCCAGCAGAGACAGGGCCAACTATGGCTACACCTTC

J gene: TRBJ1-3
D gene: TRBD1
V gene: TRBV7-8
clone size: NA
CDR3 protein: CASSPYRTGGTGNTIYF
CDR3 DNA: TGTGCCAGCAGCCCATACCGGACAGGGGGTACTGGAAACACCATATATTTT

J gene: TRBJ1-2
D gene: TRBD1
V gene: TRBV6-5
clone size: NA
CDR3 protein: CASSPLGQGGFGYTF
CDR3 DNA: TGTGCCAGCAGTCCCCTTGGTCAGGGGGGGTTTGGCTACACCTTC

J gene: TRBJ2-7
D gene: TRBD1
V gene: TRBV2
clone size: NA
CDR3 protein: CASSVRTGLYEQYF
CDR3 DNA: TGTGCCAGCAGTGTTAGGACAGGGCTGTACGAGCAGTACTTC

J gene: TRBJ1-5
D gene: NA
V gene: TRBV16
clone size: NA
CDR3 protein: CASSPRFGGGNQPQHF
CDR3 DNA: TGTGCCAGCAGCCCCAGGTTCGGTGGGGGCAATCAGCCCCAGCATTTT

J gene: TRBJ2-5
D gene: TRBD1
V gene: TRBV7-9
clone size: NA
CDR3 protein: CASSIGQGQGETQYF
CDR3 DNA: TGTGCCAGCAGCATCGGACAGGGGCAAGGAGAGACCCAGTACTTC

J gene: TRBJ2-7
D gene: TRBD2
V gene: TRBV5-1
clone size: once
CDR3 protein: CASSETSGGHYEQYF
CDR3 DNA: TGCGCCAGCAGCGAAACTAGCGGGGGTCATTACGAGCAGTACTTC

J gene: TRBJ1-5
D gene: NA
V gene: TRBV21-1
clone size: NA
CDR3 protein: CASRISRGNSNQPQHF
CDR3 DNA: TGTGCCAGCAGGATCAGCAGGGGGAATAGCAATCAGCCCCAGCATTTT

J gene: TRBJ2-5
D gene: NA
V gene: TRBV18
clone size: NA
CDR3 protein: CASSPRQAHQETQYF
CDR3 DNA: TGTGCCAGCTCACCACGTCAGGCTCACCAAGAGACCCAGTACTTC

J gene: TRBJ1-1
D gene: NA
V gene: TRBV6-4
clone size: NA
CDR3 protein: CASSVGLNTEAFF
CDR3 DNA: TGTGCCAGCAGTGTAGGGTTGAACACTGAAGCTTTCTTT

J gene: TRBJ2-1
D gene: NA
V gene: TRBV11-3
clone size: NA
CDR3 protein: CASSPDGSTTWNEQFF
CDR3 DNA: TGTGCCAGCAGTCCGGATGGTTCTACGACGTGGAATGAGCAGTTCTTC

J gene: TRBJ2-2
D gene: NA
V gene: TRBV18
clone size: NA
CDR3 protein: CASSPGPRGIGELFF
CDR3 DNA: TGTGCCAGCTCACCAGGACCCCGGGGCATCGGGGAGCTGTTTTTT

J gene: TRBJ1-5
D gene: TRBD1
V gene: TRBV6-5
clone size: once
CDR3 protein: CASRLRGDSNQPQHF
CDR3 DNA: TGTGCCAGCAGGCTCAGGGGGGATAGCAATCAGCCCCAGCATTTT

J gene: TRBJ2-7
D gene: TRBD1
V gene: TRBV7-9
clone size: NA
CDR3 protein: CASSQLGQGNYEQYF
CDR3 DNA: TGTGCCAGCAGCCAGTTGGGACAGGGAAACTACGAGCAGTACTTC

J gene: TRBJ2-2
D gene: NA
V gene: TRBV5-4
clone size: once
CDR3 protein: CASSLVEVGGELFF
CDR3 DNA: TGTGCCAGCAGCTTGGTGGAGGTCGGCGGGGAGCTGTTTTTT

J gene: TRBJ2-7
D gene: NA
V gene: TRBV3-1/TRBV3-2
clone size: NA
CDR3 protein: CASSQDWAGSYEQYF
CDR3 DNA: TGTGCCAGCAGCCAAGACTGGGCGGGCTCTTACGAGCAGTACTTC

J gene: TRBJ2-3
D gene: TRBD2
V gene: TRBV18
clone size: NA
CDR3 protein: CASSPPAGGPKGDTQYF
CDR3 DNA: TGTGCCAGCTCACCCCCTGCGGGGGGGCCAAAAGGAGATACGCAGTATTTT

J gene: TRBJ1-5
D gene: TRBD1
V gene: TRBV2
clone size: once
CDR3 protein: CASSTRQGGPPQHF
CDR3 DNA: TGTGCCAGCAGTACGAGACAGGGAGGGCCGCCCCAGCATTTT

J gene: TRBJ1-2
D gene: NA
V gene: TRBV6-5
clone size: NA
CDR3 protein: CASSPVLSTNYGYTF
CDR3 DNA: TGTGCCAGCAGTCCCGTCCTCAGCACTAACTATGGCTACACCTTC

J gene: TRBJ1-5
D gene: TRBD1
V gene: TRBV19
clone size: NA
CDR3 protein: CASSPWTGGPNQPQHF
CDR3 DNA: TGTGCCAGTAGTCCCTGGACAGGGGGCCCCAATCAGCCCCAGCATTTT

J gene: TRBJ1-2
D gene: NA
V gene: TRBV4-1
clone size: once
CDR3 protein: CASSQGIGAIYGYTF
CDR3 DNA: TGCGCCAGCAGCCAAGGAATAGGGGCGATCTATGGCTACACCTTC

J gene: TRBJ2-7
D gene: NA
V gene: TRBV2
clone size: NA
CDR3 protein: CATGEAYEQYF
CDR3 DNA: TGTGCCACCGGAGAGGCCTACGAGCAGTACTTC

J gene: TRBJ1-5
D gene: NA
V gene: TRBV5-6
clone size: NA
CDR3 protein: CASSLSLIAGGAGPQHF
CDR3 DNA: TGTGCCAGCAGCTTGTCCCTCATAGCAGGTGGAGCAGGACCCCAGCATTTT

J gene: TRBJ1-5
D gene: NA
V gene: TRBV21-1
clone size: NA
CDR3 protein: CASSKRPGHQPQHF
CDR3 DNA: TGTGCCAGCAGCAAAAGACCTGGTCATCAGCCCCAGCATTTT

J gene: TRBJ1-1
D gene: NA
V gene: TRBV5-1
clone size: NA
CDR3 protein: CASSPKAGAFMNTEAFF
CDR3 DNA: TGCGCCAGCAGCCCCAAGGCAGGGGCATTTATGAACACTGAAGCTTTCTTT

J gene: TRBJ2-7
D gene: TRBD2
V gene: TRBV3-1/TRBV3-2
clone size: NA
CDR3 protein: CASSPGTSYEQYF
CDR3 DNA: TGTGCCAGCAGCCCCGGGACTAGCTACGAGCAGTACTTC